Below, 2 T cell receptor beta chains from the same sample are listed, as sequenced in a study of cytomegalovirus exposure and HLA in healthy donors. PCR involved 60 Vbeta and 13 Jbeta primers. The assay was immunoSEQ multiplex PCR, and TCRdb's table has in-frame clones only and misses some. The sample gives approximately 160,000 clones, about 80% of which show up once; roughly 10% is in the top ten. Sequencing used PBMCs. Receptor source: a man in his late teens or twenties in good health and CMV-seropositive.

The V gene is TRBV11-2, the J gene TRBJ2-7, with D uncertain. V gave up 0 bases and J gave up 2 bases, with 11 bases separating them. CDR3 length: 15 residues. The V gene's germline CDR1 is SGHAT and CDR2 FQNNGV. The CDR3 DNA sequence: TGTGCCAGCAGCTTAGATCAATCAGGTCCCTACGAGCAGTACTTC. This codes for CASSLDQSGPYEQYF.

This clone was observed a few times. This chain connects TRBV5-4 to TRBJ2-1; D possibly corresponds to TRBD1 (6 bases). Germline V lookup: CDR1 SGHNT, CDR2 YYREEE (reference sequence). This CDR3 has 12 residues. V was trimmed by 4 bases and J by 13 bases, leaving 15 bases between them. CDR3 region: CASSVGQPLQFF. For the CDR3, the DNA is TGTGCCAGCAGCGTCGGACAGCCGTTACAGTTCTTC.